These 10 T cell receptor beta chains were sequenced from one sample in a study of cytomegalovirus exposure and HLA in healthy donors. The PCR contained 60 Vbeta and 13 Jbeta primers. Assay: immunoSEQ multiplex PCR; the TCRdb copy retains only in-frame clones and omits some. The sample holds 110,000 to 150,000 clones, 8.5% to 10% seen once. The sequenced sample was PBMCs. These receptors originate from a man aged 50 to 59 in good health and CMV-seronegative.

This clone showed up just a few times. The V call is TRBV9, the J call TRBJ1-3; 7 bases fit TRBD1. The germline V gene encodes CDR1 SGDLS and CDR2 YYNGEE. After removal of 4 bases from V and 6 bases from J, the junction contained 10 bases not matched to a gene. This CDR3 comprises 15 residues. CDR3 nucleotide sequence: TGTGCCAGCAGCCCAATCCCCGACAGGGTAAACACCATATATTTT. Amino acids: CASSPIPDRVNTIYF.

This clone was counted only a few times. The CDR3 bases are TGTGCCAGCAACGGGTTATTGAGCGGGATGAACACTGAAGCTTTCTTT. This sequence encodes CASNGLLSGMNTEAFF. V usage is TRBV2 and J usage is TRBJ1-1; D is unclear. V was shortened by 7 bases and J by 0 bases, with 18 bases between the two germline ends. The CDR3 loop spans 16 amino acids. Germline CDR1 and CDR2: SNHLY and FYNNEI.

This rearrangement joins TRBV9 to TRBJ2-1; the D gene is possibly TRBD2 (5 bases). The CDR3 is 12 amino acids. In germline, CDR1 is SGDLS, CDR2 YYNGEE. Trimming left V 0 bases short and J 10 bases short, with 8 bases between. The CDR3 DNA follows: TGTGCCAGCAGCGTAGGGCTAGCCGAGCAGTTCTTC. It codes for CASSVGLAEQFF. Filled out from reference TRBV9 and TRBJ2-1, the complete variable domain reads DSGVTQTPKHLITATGQRVTLRCSPRSGDLSVYWYQQSLDQGLQFLIQYYNGEERAKGNILERFSAQQFPDLHSELNLSSLELGDSALYFCASSVGLAEQFFGPGTRLTVL.

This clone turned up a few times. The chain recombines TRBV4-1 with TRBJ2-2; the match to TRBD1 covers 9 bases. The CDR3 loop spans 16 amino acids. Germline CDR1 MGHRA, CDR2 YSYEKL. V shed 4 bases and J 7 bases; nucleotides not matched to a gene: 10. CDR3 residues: CASSPRTGAIGGELFF. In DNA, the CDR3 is TGCGCCAGCAGCCCCCGGACAGGGGCTATCGGCGGGGAGCTGTTTTTT.

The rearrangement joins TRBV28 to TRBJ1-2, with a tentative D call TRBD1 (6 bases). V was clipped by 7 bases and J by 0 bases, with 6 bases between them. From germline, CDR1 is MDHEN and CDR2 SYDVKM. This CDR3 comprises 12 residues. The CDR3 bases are TGTGCCAGCAACAGGGCTAACTATGGCTACACCTTC. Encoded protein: CASNRANYGYTF.

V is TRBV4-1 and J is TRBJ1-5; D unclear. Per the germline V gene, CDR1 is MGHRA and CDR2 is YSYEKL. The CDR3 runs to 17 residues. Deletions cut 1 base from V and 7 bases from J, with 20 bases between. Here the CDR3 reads CASSQAPGGEGRQPQHF. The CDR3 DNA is TGCGCCAGCAGCCAAGCTCCCGGCGGGGAAGGGAGGCAGCCCCAGCATTTT.

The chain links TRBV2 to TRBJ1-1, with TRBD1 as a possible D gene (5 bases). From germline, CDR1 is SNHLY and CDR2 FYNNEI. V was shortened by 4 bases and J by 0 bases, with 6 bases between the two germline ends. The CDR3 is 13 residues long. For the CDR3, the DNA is TGTGCCAGCAGTGGACAGCTGAACACTGAAGCTTTCTTT. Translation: CASSGQLNTEAFF.

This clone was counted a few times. The CDR3, as DNA: TGTGCCAGCAGCTCAGGGGGCAGGGGCGGAGAGACCCAGTACTTC. Encoded protein: CASSSGGRGGETQYF. J is TRBJ2-5 and V is TRBV6-5, with 8 bases matching TRBD1. The CDR3 is made up of 15 amino acids. V trimming: 6 bases; J trimming: 4 bases; junction bases outside the gene matches: 10. The germline V gene has CDR1 MNHEY and CDR2 SVGAGI.

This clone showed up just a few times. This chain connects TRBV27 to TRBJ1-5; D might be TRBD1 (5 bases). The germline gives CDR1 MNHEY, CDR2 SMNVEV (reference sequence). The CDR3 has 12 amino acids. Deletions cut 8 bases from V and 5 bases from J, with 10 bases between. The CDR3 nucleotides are TGTGCCAGCGTGGGGCAGGATCAGCCCCAGCATTTT. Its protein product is CASVGQDQPQHF.

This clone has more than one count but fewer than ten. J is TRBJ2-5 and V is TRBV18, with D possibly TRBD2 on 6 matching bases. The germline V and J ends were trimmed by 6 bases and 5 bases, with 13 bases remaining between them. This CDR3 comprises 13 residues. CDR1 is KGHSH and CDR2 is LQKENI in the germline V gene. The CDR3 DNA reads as TGTGCCAGCTCCCCCGGGACTTTGGAGACCCAGTACTTC. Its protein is CASSPGTLETQYF.